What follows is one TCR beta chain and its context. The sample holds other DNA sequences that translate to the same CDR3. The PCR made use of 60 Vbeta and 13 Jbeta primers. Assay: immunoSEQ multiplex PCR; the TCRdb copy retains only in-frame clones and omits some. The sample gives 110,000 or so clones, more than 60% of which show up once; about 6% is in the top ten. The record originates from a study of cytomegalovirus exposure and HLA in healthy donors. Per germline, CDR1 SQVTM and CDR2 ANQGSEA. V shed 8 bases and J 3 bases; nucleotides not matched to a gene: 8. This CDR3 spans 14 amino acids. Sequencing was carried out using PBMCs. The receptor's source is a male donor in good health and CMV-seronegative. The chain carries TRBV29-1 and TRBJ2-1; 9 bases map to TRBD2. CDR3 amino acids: CSFRLAEFYNEQFF. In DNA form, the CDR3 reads TGCAGCTTCAGACTAGCGGAGTTCTACAATGAGCAGTTCTTC.